The 25 T cell receptor beta chains presented below share a single source sample, sequenced in a study of tumor-infiltrating lymphocytes in primary liver carcinoma. A constant-region primer served to make TCR beta cDNA from roughly 480 ng total RNA. Libraries for TCR beta were built through three nested multiplex PCR rounds, which together made up a slightly modified ARM-PCR procedure. Use of TRBV1-TRBV30 forward primers with a C-beta reverse primer characterized the first two PCR rounds, which lasted around 9 cycles each. Each CDR3 protein gets one entry after TCRdb re-called the multiplex PCR reads with MiXCR. Among 180,000 or so distinct CDR3 sequences listed, less than 65% were seen once. In addition to blood RNA drawn from unsorted whole blood, germline DNA was extracted. Material: peripheral blood. The origin of the receptors is a man in his forties with primary liver carcinoma and hepatitis B virus infection.

This clonotype occurred once. A much larger clone sits a single nucleotide away, making a read error possible. The genes are TRBV4-1 and TRBJ2-7; 8 nucleotides align to TRBD1. CDR3 length equals 15 residues. Germline assignment: CDR1 MGHRA and CDR2 YSYEKL. The CDR3 reads CTSSQGTQGEGEQYF. The CDR3 DNA sequence: TGCACCAGCAGCCAAGGGACACAGGGGGAAGGCGAGCAGTACTTC.

As to this clonotype: A much larger clone differs by one base, so this may be a read error. The V and J genes are TRBV11-2 and TRBJ2-7; the D is unclear. From germline, CDR1 is SGHAT and CDR2 FQNNGV. Trimming removed 5 bases from V and 8 bases from J, with 16 bases in between. The CDR3 sequence is 13 residues long. The CDR3 DNA sequence: TGTGCCAGCAGCCCCGGCTCCCTCTTCAAGCAGTACTTC. As protein: CASSPGSLFKQYF.

With regard to this clonotype: One base away lies a much larger clone, so this may be a sequencing read error. This chain links TRBV11-2 with TRBJ2-2; 9 bases fit TRBD1. The CDR3 spans 17 residues. The J segment lost 6 bases and the V segment lost 6 bases, leaving 14 bases of the junction unmatched. Germline V gives CDR1 SGHAT, CDR2 FQNNGV. CDR3 residues: CASRGISGQGYAGELFF. The CDR3 DNA follows: TGTGCCAGCAGAGGGATTTCGGGACAGGGCTATGCCGGGGAGCTGTTTTTT.

Of note for this clonotype: This is likely a read error, given that the CDR3 carries no conserved phenylalanine or tryptophan at its end. The rearrangement links TRBV6-6 to TRBJ2-2; 11 bases fit TRBD2. This CDR3 region has 16 residues. Germline assignment: CDR1 MNHNY and CDR2 SVGAGI (reference sequence). Trimming at V came to 4 bases and at J to 7 bases, leaving 8 bases not matched to a gene. The CDR3 bases are TGTGCCAGCAGTTCGACTAGCGGGATGATGAGCGGGGAGCTGTTTTAT. Amino acid sequence: CASSSTSGMMSGELFY.

In regard to this clonotype: Compared with germline, one end of the junction differs, possibly owing to a read error. This chain joins TRBV7-9 and TRBJ1-1; D is unresolved. In germline, CDR1 is SEHNR, CDR2 FQNEAQ (reference sequence). This CDR3 comprises 14 residues. DNA of the CDR3: TGTGCCAGCAGCTTAGGGTGGGGAGACACTGAAGTTTTCTTT. Protein product: CASSLGWGDTEVFF.

Remarks on this clonotype: Mismatch with germline at one junction end may stem from a read error. The chain is built from TRBV11-2 and TRBJ2-1; 10 nucleotides agree with TRBD2. The V gene's germline CDR1 is SGHAT and CDR2 FQNNGV. This CDR3 contains 13 residues. The CDR3 nucleotides are TGTGTCAGCAGCTTAACTAGCGGGAATGAACAGTTCTTC. Translation: CVSSLTSGNEQFF.

The chain couples TRBV29-1 to TRBJ2-7; D is unclear. Trimming took 8 bases from V and 2 from J, leaving 13 bases between them. Looked up from germline, CDR1 is SQVTM and CDR2 is ANQGSEA. CDR3 length: 12 amino acids. CDR3 region: CSIEDLAYEQYF. The CDR3 DNA is TGCAGCATCGAAGATCTTGCCTACGAGCAGTACTTC.

Ten or more counts support this clonotype. J is TRBJ1-6 and V is TRBV11-3; no firm D call. The V end lost 4 bases, the J end lost 10 bases, and 20 bases lay between the germline ends. Germline V gene lookup returns CDR1 SGHNT and CDR2 YENEEA. The length of the CDR3 is 16 residues. In DNA form, the CDR3 reads TGTGCCAGCAGCTCTAAGACCATGGGCGGGTCCTCACCCCTCCACTTT. The encoded protein is CASSSKTMGGSSPLHF.

The V and J genes are TRBV29-1 and TRBJ1-2; possible D gene TRBD1, 5 bases. The CDR3 totals 11 residues. Germline CDR1 reads SQVTM; CDR2 reads ANQGSEA. Here the CDR3 DNA reads TGCATCACTTGGGACGAACGGGGCTACACCTTC. This gives the protein CITWDERGYTF.

As for this clonotype: The junction and the germline gene differ at one end; a read error may be behind it. The rearrangement joins TRBV11-2 to TRBJ2-2, with TRBD2 identical over 7 bases. CDR1 is SGHAT and CDR2 is FQNNGV in the germline V gene. The CDR3 runs to 15 residues. The DNA for the CDR3 is TGTGCCAGAAGCTTATTGGGACTAAACAGCGGGGAGCTGTTTTTT. Its protein product is CARSLLGLNSGELFF.

This clonotype has a single count. This may come from a read error, since a much larger clone is one base off. V and J are TRBV11-3 and TRBJ2-1; 8 bases fit TRBD1. There are 15 residues in the CDR3. Germline lookup yields CDR1 SGHNT and CDR2 YENEEA. Written as DNA, the CDR3 is TGTGCCAGCAGCTTAGGGCAGGGGGCGCAGAATGAGCATTTCTTC. This encodes CASSLGQGAQNEHFF. Using reference TRBV11-3 and TRBJ2-1 for the parts outside the CDR3, the full variable domain is EAGVVQSPRYKIIEKKQPVAFWCNPISGHNTLYWYLQNLGQGPELLIRYENEEAVDDSQLPKDRFSAERLKGVDSTLKIQPAELGDSAVYLCASSLGQGAQNEHFFGPGTRLTVL.

Of note for this clonotype: One end of the junction varies from germline; a read error may be responsible. V is TRBV11-2 and J is TRBJ2-5, with D perhaps TRBD1 (6 bases). Germline loops: CDR1 SGHAT, CDR2 FQNNGV. This CDR3 contains 14 residues. The CDR3 here is CASSLVGAGEIQYF. CDR3 in DNA: TGTGCCAGCAGCTTAGTGGGGGCCGGAGAGATCCAGTACTTC.

The V call is TRBV10-1, the J call TRBJ2-7; D possibly corresponds to TRBD2 (6 bases). V was pared by 6 bases and J by 5 bases, with 14 bases between. The CDR3 has 13 residues. In germline, CDR1 is WNHNN, CDR2 SYGVQD (reference sequence). This CDR3 is CASSPGTDHEQYF. The CDR3 bases are TGCGCCAGCAGCCCCGGGACTGATCACGAGCAGTACTTC.

CDR3 coding DNA: TGTGCCAGCAGTTCGGACACGGGGAGGGAGCGCACAGATACGCAGTATTTT. Protein product: CASSSDTGRERTDTQYF. This sequence joins TRBV28 and TRBJ2-3; TRBD2 matches 7 bases. Per the germline V gene, CDR1 is MDHEN and CDR2 is SYDVKM. After removal of 4 bases from V and 1 base from J, the junction contained 11 bases not matched to a gene. The length of the CDR3 is 17 residues.

A few counts support this clonotype. This chain uses TRBV4-1 with TRBJ2-2, with 8 bases fitting TRBD2. Germline CDR1 is MGHRA and CDR2 is YSYEKL. This CDR3 is built from 15 residues. Trimming cost V 1 base and J 4 bases; bases outside gene matches: 2. CDR3 in amino acids: CASSQGLATTGELFF. The CDR3 DNA reads as TGCGCCAGCAGCCAAGGACTAGCGACCACCGGGGAGCTGTTTTTT.

This clonotype was observed a few times. The V gene is TRBV6-2 or TRBV6-3, the J gene TRBJ2-3, with 14 bases fitting TRBD2. Germline CDR1 and CDR2: MNHEY and SVGEGT. The CDR3 loop spans 19 amino acids. V lost 2 bases, J lost 0 bases, and 7 bases stayed unmatched. The CDR3 DNA follows: TGTGCCAGCAGTTACCCGGGACTAGCGGGAGACCATAGCACAGATACGCAGTATTTT. Translated, it gives CASSYPGLAGDHSTDTQYF.

This clonotype has a single count. This chain links TRBV6-5 with TRBJ2-1; D assignment may be TRBD1 or TRBD2 (6 bases each). The V and J ends lost 4 bases and 8 bases respectively, with 15 bases between them. Germline V gene sequence: CDR1 MNHEY, CDR2 SVGAGI. This CDR3 is 14 amino acids long. The CDR3 region is CASSSRGGTDEQFF. CDR3 DNA sequence: TGTGCCAGCAGTTCCAGAGGGGGGACCGATGAGCAGTTCTTC.

The gene calls are TRBV11-3 and TRBJ1-1; 8 nucleotides line up with TRBD1. The germline gives CDR1 SGHNT, CDR2 YENEEA. CDR3 length: 13 amino acids. The CDR3: CPNSSQGDAEAFF. The CDR3 DNA reads as TGTCCCAACAGCTCACAGGGGGACGCTGAAGCTTTCTTT.

The chain links TRBV5-1 to TRBJ2-6, with D possibly called TRBD1 or TRBD2 (5 bases each). This CDR3 is built from 16 residues. Trimming removed 3 bases from V and 2 bases from J, with 12 bases in between. CDR1 is SGHRS, CDR2 YFSETQ, per germline. The CDR3 DNA reads as TGCGCCAGCAGCTCGATAGGGGAGCCTGGGGCCAACGTCCTGACTTTC. Its translation is CASSSIGEPGANVLTF.

As concerns this clonotype: This may come from a read error, since a much larger clone is one base off. The gene calls are TRBV10-3 and TRBJ2-5; TRBD2 aligns across 8 bases. With V trimmed by 8 bases and J by 7 bases, 9 bases remained unmatched. The germline V gene has CDR1 ENHRY and CDR2 SYGVKD. The CDR3 extends over 13 amino acids. CDR3 DNA sequence: TGTGCCATCTCTAGCGGGCCTGGGGTGACCCAGTACTTC. This gives the protein CAISSGPGVTQYF.

The count of this clonotype is one. One end of the junction is discordant with germline, which a read error may explain. This chain uses TRBV29-1 with TRBJ2-7, with D perhaps assigned TRBD1 or TRBD2 (6 bases each). The CDR3 length is 13 residues. Germline V lookup: CDR1 SQVTM, CDR2 ANQGSEA. The CDR3 sequence is CSVAGAAEYEQYF. As DNA, the CDR3 is TGCAGCGTTGCGGGGGCGGCGGAGTACGAGCAGTATTTC.

This clonotype was detected a few times. One base away lies a much larger clone, so this may be a sequencing read error. This sequence joins TRBV11-2 and TRBJ2-5; no definite D call. There are 11 residues in the CDR3. V was cut by 5 bases and J by 1 base, with 2 bases left in between. CDR1 and CDR2 (germline): SGHAT, FQNNGV. In DNA form, the CDR3 reads TGTGCCAGCAGCACCCAAGAGACCCAGTACTTC. Its translation: CASSTQETQYF.

The chain joins TRBV6-2 or TRBV6-3 to TRBJ1-2; no clear D gene. Germline V gene sequence: CDR1 MNHEY, CDR2 SVGEGT. Deletions cut 0 bases from V and 7 bases from J, with 9 bases between. This CDR3 comprises 13 residues. The CDR3 coding sequence is TGTGCCAGCAGTTACTCGAGTCCCGGTGGCTACACCTTC. Translated, it gives CASSYSSPGGYTF.

A note on this clonotype: Because the CDR3 is missing its conserved closing phenylalanine or tryptophan, this is likely a read error. The chain has TRBV6-5 and TRBJ2-7; perhaps TRBD2 as D (6 bases). This CDR3 region has 14 residues. The germline CDR1 and CDR2 sequences are MNHEY and SVGAGI. CDR3 amino acids: CASSYLEGPYAQYS. Here the CDR3 DNA reads TGTGCCAGCAGTTACTTGGAGGGACCCTACGCGCAGTACTCC.

In the case of this clonotype: This could be a read error, since a much larger clone is one nucleotide away. This chain connects TRBV6-5 to TRBJ1-5, with TRBD1 as a possible D gene (5 bases). The V gene's germline CDR1 is MNHEY and CDR2 SVGAGI. V gave up 8 bases and J gave up 2 bases, with 10 bases separating them. The CDR3 extends over 13 amino acids. The CDR3 is CASGAGCNQPQHF. DNA of the CDR3: TGTGCCAGCGGGGCAGGGTGCAATCAGCCCCAGCATTTT.